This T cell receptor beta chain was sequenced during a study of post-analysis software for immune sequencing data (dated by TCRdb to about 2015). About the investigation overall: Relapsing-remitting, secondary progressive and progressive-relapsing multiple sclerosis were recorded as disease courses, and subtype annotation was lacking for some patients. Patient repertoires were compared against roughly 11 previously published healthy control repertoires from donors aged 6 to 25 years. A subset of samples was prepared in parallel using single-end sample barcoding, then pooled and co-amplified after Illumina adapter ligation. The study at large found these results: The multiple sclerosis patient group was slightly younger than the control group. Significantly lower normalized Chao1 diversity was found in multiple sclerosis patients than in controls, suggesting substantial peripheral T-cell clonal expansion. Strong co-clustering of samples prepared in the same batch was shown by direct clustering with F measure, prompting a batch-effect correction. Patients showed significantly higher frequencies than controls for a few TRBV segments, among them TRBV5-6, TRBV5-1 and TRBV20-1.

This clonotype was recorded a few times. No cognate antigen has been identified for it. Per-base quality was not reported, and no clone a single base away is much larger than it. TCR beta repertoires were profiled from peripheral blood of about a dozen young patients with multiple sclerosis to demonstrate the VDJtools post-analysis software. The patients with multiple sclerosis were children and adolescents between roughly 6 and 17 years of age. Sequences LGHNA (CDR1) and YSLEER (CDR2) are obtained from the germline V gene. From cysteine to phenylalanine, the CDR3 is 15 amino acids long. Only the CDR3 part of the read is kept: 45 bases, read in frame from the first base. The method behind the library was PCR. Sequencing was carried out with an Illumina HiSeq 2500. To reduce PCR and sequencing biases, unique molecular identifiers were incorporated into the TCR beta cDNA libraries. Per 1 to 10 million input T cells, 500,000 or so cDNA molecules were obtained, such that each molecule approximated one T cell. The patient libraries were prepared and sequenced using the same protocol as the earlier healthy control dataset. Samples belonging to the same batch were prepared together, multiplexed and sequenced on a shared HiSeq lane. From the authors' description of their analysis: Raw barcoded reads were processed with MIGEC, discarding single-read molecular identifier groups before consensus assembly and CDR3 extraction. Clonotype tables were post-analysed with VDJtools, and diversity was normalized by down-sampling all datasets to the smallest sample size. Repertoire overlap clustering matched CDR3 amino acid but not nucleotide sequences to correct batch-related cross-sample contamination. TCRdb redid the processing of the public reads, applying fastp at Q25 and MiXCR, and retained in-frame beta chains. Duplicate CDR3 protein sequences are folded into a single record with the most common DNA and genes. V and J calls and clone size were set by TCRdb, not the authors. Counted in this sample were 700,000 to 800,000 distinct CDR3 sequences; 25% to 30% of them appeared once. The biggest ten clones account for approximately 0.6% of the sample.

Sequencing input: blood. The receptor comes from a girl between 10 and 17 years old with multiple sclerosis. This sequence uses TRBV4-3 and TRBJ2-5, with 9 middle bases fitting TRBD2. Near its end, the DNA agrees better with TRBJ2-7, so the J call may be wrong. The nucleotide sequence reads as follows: TGCGCCAGCAGTCTGGCCTGGCGGGAGGGCGACGAGCAGTACTTC. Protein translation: CASSLAWREGDEQYF.